This T cell receptor (beta chain) was recorded in a study of T cell responses to AZD1222 COVID-19 vaccine. TCRdb keeps only in-frame clones here, not all; method: immunoSEQ multiplex PCR. The sample carries 74,000 or so clones, 84% recorded once. Between the trimmed V and J ends, which lost 0 bases and 11 bases, there was a span of 14 bases. This CDR3 comprises 15 residues. Germline assignment: CDR1 MNHNS and CDR2 SASEGT. The V call is TRBV6-1, the J call TRBJ1-6, with D tentatively TRBD1 (5 bases). This specimen consisted of peripheral blood, obtained on day 0 of AZD1222 vaccination. This clonotype was obtained from an adult in good health. Here the CDR3 DNA reads TGTGCCAGCAGTGAAGCGATGGGGGGGACTGCACCCCTCCACTTT. As protein: CASSEAMGGTAPLHF.